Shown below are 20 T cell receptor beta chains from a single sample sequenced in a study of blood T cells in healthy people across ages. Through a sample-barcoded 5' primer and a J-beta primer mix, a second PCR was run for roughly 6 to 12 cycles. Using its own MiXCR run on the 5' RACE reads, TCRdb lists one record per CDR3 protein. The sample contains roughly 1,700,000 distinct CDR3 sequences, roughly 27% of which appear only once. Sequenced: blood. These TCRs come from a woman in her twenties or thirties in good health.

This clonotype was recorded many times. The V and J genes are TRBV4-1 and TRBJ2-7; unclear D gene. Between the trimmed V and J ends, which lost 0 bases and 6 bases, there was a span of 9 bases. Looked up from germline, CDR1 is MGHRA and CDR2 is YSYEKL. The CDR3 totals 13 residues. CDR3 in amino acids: CASSQDNGREQYF. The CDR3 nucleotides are TGCGCCAGCAGCCAAGATAACGGACGCGAGCAGTACTTC.

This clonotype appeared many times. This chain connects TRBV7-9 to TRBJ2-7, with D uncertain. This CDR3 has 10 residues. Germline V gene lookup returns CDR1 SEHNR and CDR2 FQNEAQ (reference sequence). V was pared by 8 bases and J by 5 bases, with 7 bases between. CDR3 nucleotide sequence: TGTGCCAGCGGTCAAAACGAGCAGTACTTC. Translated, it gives CASGQNEQYF.

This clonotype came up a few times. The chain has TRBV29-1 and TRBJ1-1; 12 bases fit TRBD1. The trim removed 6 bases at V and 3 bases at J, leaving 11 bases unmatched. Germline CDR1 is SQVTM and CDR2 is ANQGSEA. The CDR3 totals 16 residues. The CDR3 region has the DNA TGCAGCGTCCCCTCGCGGGACAGGGGGCCTTACACTGAAGCTTTCTTT. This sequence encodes CSVPSRDRGPYTEAFF.

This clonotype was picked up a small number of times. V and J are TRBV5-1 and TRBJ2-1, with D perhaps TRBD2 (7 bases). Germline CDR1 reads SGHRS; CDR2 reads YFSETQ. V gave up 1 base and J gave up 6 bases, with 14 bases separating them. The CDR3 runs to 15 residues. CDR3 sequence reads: CASSLNLGGANEQFF. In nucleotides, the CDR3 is TGCGCCAGCAGCTTGAACCTGGGGGGGGCCAATGAGCAGTTCTTC.

This chain's CDR3 is CASSLFLGQGIFIPAKNIQYF. The DNA for the CDR3 is TGCGCCAGCAGCCTCTTTCTGGGCCAGGGAATTTTTATACCTGCCAAAAACATTCAGTACTTC. The genes are TRBV4-1 and TRBJ2-4; the D gene is possibly TRBD1 (5 bases). Looked up from germline, CDR1 is MGHRA and CDR2 is YSYEKL. CDR3 length: 21 amino acids. V was pared by 4 bases and J by 1 base, with 29 bases between.

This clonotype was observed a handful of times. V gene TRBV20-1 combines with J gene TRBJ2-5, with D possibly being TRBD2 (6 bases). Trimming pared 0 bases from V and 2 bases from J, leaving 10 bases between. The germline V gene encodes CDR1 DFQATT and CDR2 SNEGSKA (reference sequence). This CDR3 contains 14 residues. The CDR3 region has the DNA TGCAGTGCTAGAGACTTAGCGGAGCAAGAGACCCAGTACTTC. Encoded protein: CSARDLAEQETQYF.

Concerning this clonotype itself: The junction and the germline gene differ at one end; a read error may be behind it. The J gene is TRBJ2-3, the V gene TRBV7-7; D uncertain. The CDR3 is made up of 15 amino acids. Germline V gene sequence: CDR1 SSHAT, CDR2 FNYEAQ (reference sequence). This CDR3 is CAGSLGRKRTDTQYF. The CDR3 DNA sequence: TGTGCCGGCAGCTTAGGCAGAAAACGCACAGATACGCAGTATTTT.

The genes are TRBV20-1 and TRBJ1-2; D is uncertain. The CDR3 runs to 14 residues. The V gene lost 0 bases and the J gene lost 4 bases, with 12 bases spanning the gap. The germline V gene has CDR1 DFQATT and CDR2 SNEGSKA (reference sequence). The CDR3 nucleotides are TGCAGTGCTAGAGACTCAGGAATCCCCTATGGCTACACCTTC. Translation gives CSARDSGIPYGYTF.

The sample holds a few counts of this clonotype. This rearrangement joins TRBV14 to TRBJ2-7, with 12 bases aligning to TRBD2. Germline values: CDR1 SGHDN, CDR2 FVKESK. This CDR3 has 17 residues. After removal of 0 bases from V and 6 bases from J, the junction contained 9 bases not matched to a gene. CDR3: CASSQEGGLAGSGEQYF. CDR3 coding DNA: TGTGCCAGCAGCCAAGAAGGCGGACTAGCGGGGTCGGGCGAGCAGTACTTC.

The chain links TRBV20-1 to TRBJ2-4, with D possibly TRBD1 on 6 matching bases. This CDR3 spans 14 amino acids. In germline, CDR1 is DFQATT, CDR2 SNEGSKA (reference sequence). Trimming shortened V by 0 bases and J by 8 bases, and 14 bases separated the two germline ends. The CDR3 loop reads CSARDLTGRDIQYF. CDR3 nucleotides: TGCAGTGCTAGAGATCTTACAGGGCGGGACATTCAGTACTTC.

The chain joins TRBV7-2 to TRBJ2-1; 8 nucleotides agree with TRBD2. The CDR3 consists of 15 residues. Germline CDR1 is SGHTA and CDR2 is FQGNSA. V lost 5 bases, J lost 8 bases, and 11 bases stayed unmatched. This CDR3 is CASSPISGEGDEQFF. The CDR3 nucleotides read TGTGCCAGCAGCCCTATTAGCGGGGAAGGCGATGAGCAGTTCTTC.

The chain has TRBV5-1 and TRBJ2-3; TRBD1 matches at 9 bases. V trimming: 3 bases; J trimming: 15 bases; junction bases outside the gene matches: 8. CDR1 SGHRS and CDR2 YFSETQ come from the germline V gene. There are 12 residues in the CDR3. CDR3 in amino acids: CASSYGGQGSYF. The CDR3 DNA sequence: TGCGCCAGCAGCTATGGGGGACAGGGCTCCTATTTT.

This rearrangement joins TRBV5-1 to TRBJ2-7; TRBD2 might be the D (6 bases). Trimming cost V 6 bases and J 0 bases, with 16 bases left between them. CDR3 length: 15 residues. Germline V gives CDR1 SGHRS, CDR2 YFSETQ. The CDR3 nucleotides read TGCGCCAGCACCTCACCTAGCGTCTGCTCCTACGAGCAGTACTTC. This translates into CASTSPSVCSYEQYF.

CDR3 protein: CASSLRGRVTDTQYF. The CDR3 DNA reads as TGTGCCAGCAGCCTACGGGGCAGGGTGACGGATACGCAGTATTTT. The chain couples TRBV7-2 to TRBJ2-3, with D perhaps TRBD1 or TRBD2 (5 bases each). This CDR3 is built from 15 residues. V lost 5 bases to trimming and J lost 6 bases, with 18 bases between them. Germline-derived CDR1 and CDR2 are SGHTA and FQGNSA.

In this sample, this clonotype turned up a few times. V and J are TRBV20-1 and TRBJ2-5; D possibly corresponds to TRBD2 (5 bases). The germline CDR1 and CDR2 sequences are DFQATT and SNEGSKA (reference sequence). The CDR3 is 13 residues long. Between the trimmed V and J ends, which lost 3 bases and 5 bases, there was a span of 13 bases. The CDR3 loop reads CSASGSRGETQYF. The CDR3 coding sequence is TGCAGTGCTAGTGGCAGCCGCGGGGAGACCCAGTACTTC.

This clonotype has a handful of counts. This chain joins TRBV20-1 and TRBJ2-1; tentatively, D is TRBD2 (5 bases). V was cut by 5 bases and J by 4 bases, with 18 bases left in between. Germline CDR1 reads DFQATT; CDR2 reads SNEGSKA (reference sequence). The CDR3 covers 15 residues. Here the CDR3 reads CSAAVLARLYNEQFF. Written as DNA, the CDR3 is TGCAGTGCTGCTGTCCTAGCCCGCCTTTACAATGAGCAGTTCTTC.

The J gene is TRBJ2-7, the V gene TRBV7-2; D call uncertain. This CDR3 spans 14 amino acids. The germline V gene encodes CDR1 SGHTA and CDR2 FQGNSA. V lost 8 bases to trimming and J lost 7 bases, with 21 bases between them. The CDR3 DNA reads TGTGCCAGCTTAGTCCGCGACTCTTCCGGGGAGCAGTACTTC. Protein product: CASLVRDSSGEQYF.

CDR3 coding DNA: TGCGCCAGCAGCTTGGAAATCCAAGAGACCCAGTACTTC. As protein: CASSLEIQETQYF. The chain has TRBV5-1 and TRBJ2-5, with D unresolved. Germline V CDR1 and CDR2: SGHRS, YFSETQ. The CDR3 is made up of 13 amino acids. Trimming removed 0 bases from V and 1 base from J, with 4 bases in between.

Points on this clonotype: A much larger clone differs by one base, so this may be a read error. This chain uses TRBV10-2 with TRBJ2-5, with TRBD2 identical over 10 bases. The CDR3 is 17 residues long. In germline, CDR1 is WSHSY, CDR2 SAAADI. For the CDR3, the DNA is TGCGCCGGCAGTGACCCTACTAGCGGGGTGAGGTCGGGGACCCAGTACTTC. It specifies CAGSDPTSGVRSGTQYF.

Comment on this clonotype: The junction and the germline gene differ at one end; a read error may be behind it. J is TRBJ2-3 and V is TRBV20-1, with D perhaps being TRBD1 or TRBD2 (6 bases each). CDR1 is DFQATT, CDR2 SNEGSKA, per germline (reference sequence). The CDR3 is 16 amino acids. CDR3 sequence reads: CSATSTKGGSTDAQYF. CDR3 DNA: TGCAGTGCTACCTCCACTAAGGGGGGCTCCACAGATGCGCAGTATTTT.